The rows below give T cell receptor beta chains drawn from one sample of a study of T cells after yellow fever vaccination. TCRdb recomputed calls from the 5' RACE reads with MiXCR, one row per CDR3 protein. The sample gives more than 250,000 distinct CDR3 sequences, around 7.3% of which show up once; roughly 19% is in the top ten. Sequences were derived from PBMCs, sampled about 49 days after the first yellow fever vaccination. The source of these receptors is a young man who received the YFV17D yellow fever vaccine. The conserved cysteine and the conserved F or W are not part of the CDR3 here.

CDR3aa | j_gene | v_gene
ATSEVSTDTQY | TRBJ2-3 | TRBV24-1
ASSWTGSNTEAF | TRBJ1-1 | TRBV6-5
ASSLDLGTQY | TRBJ2-5 | TRBV7-2
ASRTPGVKQETQY | TRBJ2-5 | TRBV6-1
ASSQERPYTQY | TRBJ2-3 | TRBV4-2
ASRTSGGYNEQF | TRBJ2-1 | TRBV12-3/TRBV12-4
ASSVQGWNTGELF | TRBJ2-2 | TRBV5-1
ASSPRQENSPLH | TRBJ1-6 | TRBV3-1
ASSNAGKAF | TRBJ1-1 | TRBV28
ASSLSSGGVNEQF | TRBJ2-1 | TRBV12-3/TRBV12-4
ASSLGLGRANYGYT | TRBJ1-2 | TRBV12-3/TRBV12-4
ASSPTKTQY | TRBJ2-5 | TRBV7-2
ASSQIRGSADTQY | TRBJ2-3 | TRBV3-1
ASSLNLPGSSGANVLT | TRBJ2-6 | TRBV7-3
ASSLRLGRPNTEAF | TRBJ1-1 | TRBV12-3/TRBV12-4
ASSTFGGEGEKLF | TRBJ1-4 | TRBV7-9
ATSKLNSALLKQF | TRBJ2-1 | TRBV15
ASSLAMGQPKNIQY | TRBJ2-4 | TRBV7-2
ASSLAPTSADTQY | TRBJ2-3 | TRBV5-1
ASSLVQARGGYT | TRBJ1-2 | TRBV5-4
ASSLGGDPGELF | TRBJ2-2 | TRBV12-3/TRBV12-4
ASSPGQGVWNEQF | TRBJ2-1 | TRBV7-9
SVVPTGPSTDTQY | TRBJ2-3 | TRBV29-1
SARDYSRWGQKEGDTQY | TRBJ2-3 | TRBV20-1
SARDLDQTKKNTIY | TRBJ1-3 | TRBV20-1
ASSLVGTGGMNEQF | TRBJ2-1 | TRBV5-1
ATSDPPYNEQF | TRBJ2-1 | TRBV24-1
ASSYSAGRYGELF | TRBJ2-2 | TRBV6-2/TRBV6-3
ASSFDRKETQY | TRBJ2-5 | TRBV27
SVVGSQARWGSEAF | TRBJ1-1 | TRBV29-1
ASSRQGRETQY | TRBJ2-5 | TRBV5-1
ASSGSGVQQF | TRBJ2-1 | TRBV7-2
ASIEWGSGELF | TRBJ2-2 | TRBV6-6
ASSASGGLETQY | TRBJ2-5 | TRBV6-1
ASSPRETGELF | TRBJ2-2 | TRBV7-3
ASSYSTGFTEAF | TRBJ1-1 | TRBV6-5
SAERTHGTGNYGYT | TRBJ1-2 | TRBV20-1
SALTSGGVDTQY | TRBJ2-3 | TRBV20-1
ASTGGARGYT | TRBJ1-2 | TRBV10-3
ASSPQMGLVETQY | TRBJ2-5 | TRBV7-9
ATSRTNLGQGSYGYT | TRBJ1-2 | TRBV15
ASSYSNNRGLGTGELF | TRBJ2-2 | TRBV6-2/TRBV6-3
CARDWGSSATDTQY | TRBJ2-3 | TRBV20-1
ASSPRGGADYGYT | TRBJ1-2 | TRBV7-2
ASSSRGGGGYT | TRBJ1-2 | TRBV5-1
ASSLEQGTQY | TRBJ2-3 | TRBV5-5
ASSLPQGGGAQNEQF | TRBJ2-1 | TRBV27
ASRLDTEQY | TRBJ2-7 | TRBV7-9
SAGQGGYGYT | TRBJ1-2 | TRBV20-1
SARDSGGSTDTQY | TRBJ2-3 | TRBV20-1
ASSPQGAYEQY | TRBJ2-7 | TRBV18